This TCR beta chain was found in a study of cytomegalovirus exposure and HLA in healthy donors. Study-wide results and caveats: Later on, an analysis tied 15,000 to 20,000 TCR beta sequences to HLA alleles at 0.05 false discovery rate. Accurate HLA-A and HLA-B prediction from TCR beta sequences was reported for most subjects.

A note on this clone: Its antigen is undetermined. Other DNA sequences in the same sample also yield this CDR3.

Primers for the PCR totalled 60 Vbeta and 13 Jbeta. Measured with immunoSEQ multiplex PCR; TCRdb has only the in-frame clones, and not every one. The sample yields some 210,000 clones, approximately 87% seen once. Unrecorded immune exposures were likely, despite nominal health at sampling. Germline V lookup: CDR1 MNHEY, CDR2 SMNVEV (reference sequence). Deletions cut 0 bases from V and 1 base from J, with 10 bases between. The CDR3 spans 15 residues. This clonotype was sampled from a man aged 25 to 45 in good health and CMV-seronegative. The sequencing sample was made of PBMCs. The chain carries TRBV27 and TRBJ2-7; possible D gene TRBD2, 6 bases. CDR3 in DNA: TGTGCCAGCAGTTTATCCGGTGGGGGGTCCTACGAGCAGTACTTC. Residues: CASSLSGGGSYEQYF.